The clone carrying this T cell receptor (beta chain) has at least ten counts. The CDR3 has 16 amino acids. The germline V gene encodes CDR1 SGHRS and CDR2 YFSETQ. V dropped 4 bases and J dropped 6; count of bases not matched to a gene: 10. The sample is drawn from a study of identical twins. Using its own MiXCR run on the 5' RACE reads, TCRdb lists one record per CDR3 protein. The table includes nearly 650,000 distinct CDR3 sequences, roughly 6.6% detected once. These data were also filed under a second study, of yellow fever vaccine responses in identical twins.

The rearrangement joins TRBV5-1 to TRBJ2-1; 10 positions agree with TRBD1. The clonotype was recovered from a woman between 18 and 30 years old in good health. Sequenced input: PBMCs. This CDR3 reads CASSIWGQGIANEQFF. The CDR3 nucleotides are TGCGCCAGCAGCATATGGGGACAGGGGATCGCCAATGAGCAGTTCTTC.